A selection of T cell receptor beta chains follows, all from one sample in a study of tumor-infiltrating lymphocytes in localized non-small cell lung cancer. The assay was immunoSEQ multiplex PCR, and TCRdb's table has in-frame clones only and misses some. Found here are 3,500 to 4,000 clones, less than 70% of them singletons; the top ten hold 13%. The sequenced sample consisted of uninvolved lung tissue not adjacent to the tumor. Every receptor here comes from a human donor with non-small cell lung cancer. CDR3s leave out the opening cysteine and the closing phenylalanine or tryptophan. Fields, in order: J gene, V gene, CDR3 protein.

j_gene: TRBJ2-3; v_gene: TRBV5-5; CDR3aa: ASSRLAGGNTDTQY
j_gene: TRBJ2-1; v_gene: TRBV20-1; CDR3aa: SAGYNEQF
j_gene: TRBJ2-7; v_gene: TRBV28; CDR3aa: ASTPPRGPQY
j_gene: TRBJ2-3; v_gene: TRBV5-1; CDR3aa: ASSYRTGDTDTQY
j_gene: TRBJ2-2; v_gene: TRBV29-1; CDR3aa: SVWASGRAGTGELF
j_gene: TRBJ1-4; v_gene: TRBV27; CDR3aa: ASSPYRDSGKLF
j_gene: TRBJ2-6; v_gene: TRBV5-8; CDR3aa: ASSPAAGDGANVLT
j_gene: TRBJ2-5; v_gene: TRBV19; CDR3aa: ASSGSGTLQETQY
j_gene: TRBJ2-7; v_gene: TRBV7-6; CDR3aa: ASSQAGGPDEQY
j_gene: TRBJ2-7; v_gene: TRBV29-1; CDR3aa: SVVQLGTSYEQY
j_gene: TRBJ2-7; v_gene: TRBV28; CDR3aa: ASRYPGQGSYEQY
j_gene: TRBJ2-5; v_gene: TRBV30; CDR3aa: AWSGDGVRETQY
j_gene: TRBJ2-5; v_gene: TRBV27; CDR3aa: ASSAGTRAQETQY
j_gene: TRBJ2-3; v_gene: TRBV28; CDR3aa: ASLSGGSTDTQY
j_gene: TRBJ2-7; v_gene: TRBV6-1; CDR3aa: ASSEWISDSYEQY
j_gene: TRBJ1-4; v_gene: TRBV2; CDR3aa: ASTRLEDNEKLF
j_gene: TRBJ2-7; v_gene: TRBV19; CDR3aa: ASSIDTGSEQY
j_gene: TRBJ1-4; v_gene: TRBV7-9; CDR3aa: ASSPRGEGVEEKLF
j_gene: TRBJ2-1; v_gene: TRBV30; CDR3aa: AWSNSQPQF
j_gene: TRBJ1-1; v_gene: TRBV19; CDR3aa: ASEGDRTVHTEAF
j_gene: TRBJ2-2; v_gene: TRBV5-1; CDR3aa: ASSLATDTGELF
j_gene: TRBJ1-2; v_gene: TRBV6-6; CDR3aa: ASRTLWGRYGYT